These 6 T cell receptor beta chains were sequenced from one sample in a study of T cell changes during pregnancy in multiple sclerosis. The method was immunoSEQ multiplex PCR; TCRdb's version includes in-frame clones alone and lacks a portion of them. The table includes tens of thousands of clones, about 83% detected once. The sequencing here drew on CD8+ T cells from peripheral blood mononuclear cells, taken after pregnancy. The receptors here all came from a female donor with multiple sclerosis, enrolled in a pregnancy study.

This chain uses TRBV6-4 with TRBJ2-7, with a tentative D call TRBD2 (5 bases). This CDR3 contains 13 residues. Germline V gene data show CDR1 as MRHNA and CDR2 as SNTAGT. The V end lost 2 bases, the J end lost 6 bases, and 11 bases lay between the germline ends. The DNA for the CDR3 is TGTGCCAGCAGTGACGGGGAGTTGGGCGAGCAGTACTTC. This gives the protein CASSDGELGEQYF.

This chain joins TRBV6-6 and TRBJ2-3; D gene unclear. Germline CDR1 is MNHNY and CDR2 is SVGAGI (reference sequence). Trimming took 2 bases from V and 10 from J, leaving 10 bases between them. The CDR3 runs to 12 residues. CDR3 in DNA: TGTGCCAGCAGTTACCTGGGCCCGCCGCAGTATTTT. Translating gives CASSYLGPPQYF.

CDR3 bases: TGCGCCAGCAGCCAAGTGATCGGGGGGAAGTATGGCTACACCTTC. Translation gives CASSQVIGGKYGYTF. V is TRBV4-1 and J is TRBJ1-2; a possible D gene is TRBD1 (5 bases). CDR3 size: 15 residues. V lost 1 base and J lost 5, with 14 bases in between. Germline V CDR1 and CDR2: MGHRA, YSYEKL.

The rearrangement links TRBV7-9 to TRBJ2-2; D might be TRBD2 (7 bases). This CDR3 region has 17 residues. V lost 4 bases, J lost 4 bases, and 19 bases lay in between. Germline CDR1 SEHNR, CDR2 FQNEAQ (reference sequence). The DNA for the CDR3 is TGTGCCAGCAGCTCGCGGCCCGGGGGGCTTATCACCGGGGAGCTGTTTTTT. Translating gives CASSSRPGGLITGELFF.

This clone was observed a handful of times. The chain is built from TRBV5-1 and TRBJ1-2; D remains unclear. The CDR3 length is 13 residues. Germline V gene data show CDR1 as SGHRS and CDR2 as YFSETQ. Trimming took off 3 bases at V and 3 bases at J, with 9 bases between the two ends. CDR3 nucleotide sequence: TGCGCCAGCAGCTCCCGAGTAGACTATGGCTACACCTTC. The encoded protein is CASSSRVDYGYTF. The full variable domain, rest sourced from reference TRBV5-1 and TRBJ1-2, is KAGVTQTPRYLIKTRGQQVTLSCSPISGHRSVSWYQQTPGQGLQFLFEYFSETQRNKGNFPGRFSGRQFSNSRSEMNVSTLELGDSALYLCASSSRVDYGYTFGSGTRLTVV.

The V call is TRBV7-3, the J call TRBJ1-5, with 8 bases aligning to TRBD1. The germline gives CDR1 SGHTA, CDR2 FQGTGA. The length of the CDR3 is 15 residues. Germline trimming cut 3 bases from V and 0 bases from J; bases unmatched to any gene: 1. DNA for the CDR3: TGTGCCAGCAGCTTGACAGGGGATAGCAATCAGCCCCAGCATTTT. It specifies CASSLTGDSNQPQHF.